This T cell receptor beta chain stems from a study of blood T cell repertoires in COVID-19. Across the study: The United States, Italy and Spain were the sources of the acute and convalescent COVID-19 samples.

Generated by immunoSEQ multiplex PCR, the TCRdb table keeps only in-frame clones and is missing some. The sample consists of about 13,000 clones, roughly 80% of them appearing once. Germline loops: CDR1 KGHSH, CDR2 LQKENI. The ends lost 2 bases at V and 7 bases at J; junction bases unmatched: 4. CDR3 length equals 14 residues. The chain has TRBV18 and TRBJ2-2; 7 bases agree with TRBD1. Sequenced input: peripheral blood. This clonotype originated in a woman aged 80 or over with acute or convalescent COVID-19. The DNA of the CDR3 is TGTGCCAGCTCACCAGACAGGGTGCTCGGGGAGCTGTTTTTT. Its translation is CASSPDRVLGELFF.